This TCR beta chain appears in the sequencing data of a study of cytomegalovirus exposure and HLA in healthy donors. Vbeta (60) and Jbeta (13) primers were used in the PCR. Generated by immunoSEQ multiplex PCR, the TCRdb table keeps only in-frame clones and is missing some. Among roughly 120,000 clones listed, 73% were seen once. Germline lookup yields CDR1 SGHVS and CDR2 FQNEAQ. The CDR3 consists of 15 residues. V trimming: 3 bases; J trimming: 0 bases; junction bases outside the gene matches: 2. The sequence was obtained from a man between 60 and 70 years old in good health and CMV-seropositive. The chain combines TRBV7-8 with TRBJ1-3; 7 bases fit TRBD1. Material for sequencing was PBMCs. This chain's CDR3 is CASSLYRGSGNTIYF. CDR3 DNA: TGTGCCAGCAGCTTGTACAGGGGCTCTGGAAACACCATATATTTT.